This TCR beta chain comes out of a study of molecular identifiers for immune sequencing clone quantification. TCRdb fed the PCR reads into MiXCR, producing one record per CDR3 protein. The sample yields about half a million distinct CDR3 sequences, about 21% seen once. Sorted cell numbers of about 18,000 to 1,000,000, with 10%, 30% or 50% RNA, served as input for naive CD8 libraries. The V gene lost 4 bases and the J gene lost 2 bases, with 11 bases spanning the gap. Germline CDR1 reads MNHNY; CDR2 reads SVGAGI (reference sequence). CDR3 length equals 14 residues. Sequencing used naive CD8+ T cells from blood, with Jurkat cell RNA spiked in. The subset here: FACS-sorted CD8+CD4-CCR7+CD45RA+ naive T cells. The source is a human donor in good health. Some libraries in this study had Jurkat cell RNA spiked in. This chain connects TRBV6-6 to TRBJ2-5, with D tentatively TRBD2 (5 bases). CDR3 region: CASSFIGGQETQYF. Written as DNA, the CDR3 is TGTGCCAGCAGTTTTATAGGAGGTCAAGAGACCCAGTACTTC.